This is a list of T cell receptor beta chains from one sample in a study of beta chain features in type 1 diabetes. The table came from immunoSEQ multiplex PCR; TCRdb's copy has only in-frame clones and leaves some out. Of 150,000 to 200,000 clones in the sample, roughly 9% were seen once. Material for sequencing was central memory CD4+ T cells from blood. The receptor source for this set is a woman aged 30 to 39 with type 1 diabetes. The CDR3 runs from the conserved cysteine through the conserved F or W.

v_call: TRBV19; j_call: TRBJ1-5; cdr3_aa: CATPEGEGDQPQHF
v_call: TRBV9; j_call: TRBJ2-5; cdr3_aa: CASSVAGTGGEETQYF
v_call: TRBV28; j_call: TRBJ1-1; cdr3_aa: CASSLQGPDEAFF
v_call: TRBV4-2; j_call: TRBJ2-3; cdr3_aa: CASSYRARENPDTQYF
v_call: TRBV19; j_call: TRBJ2-7; cdr3_aa: CASSGGQYEQYF
v_call: TRBV30; j_call: TRBJ2-3; cdr3_aa: CAWSFSGTDTQYF
v_call: TRBV6-1; j_call: TRBJ2-3; cdr3_aa: CAISALAGVGTDTQYF
v_call: TRBV6-5; j_call: TRBJ1-1; cdr3_aa: CASSYSAAGGTEAFF
v_call: TRBV18; j_call: TRBJ2-3; cdr3_aa: CASSPPGTMPIDTQYF
v_call: TRBV18; j_call: TRBJ2-7; cdr3_aa: CASSVREHEQYF
v_call: TRBV18; j_call: TRBJ1-1; cdr3_aa: CASSEGQGSEAFF
v_call: TRBV19; j_call: TRBJ2-7; cdr3_aa: CASSMSLAGGRSYEQYF
v_call: TRBV30; j_call: TRBJ2-1; cdr3_aa: CAWNTGLAGWDEQFF
v_call: TRBV14; j_call: TRBJ2-5; cdr3_aa: CASSQVLGGWGQETQYF
v_call: TRBV9; j_call: TRBJ1-2; cdr3_aa: CASSVAQGAQYGYTF
v_call: TRBV30; j_call: TRBJ1-1; cdr3_aa: CAWRGDAWTGEGGTEAFF
v_call: TRBV7-2; j_call: TRBJ2-1; cdr3_aa: CASSLILAGYNEQFF
v_call: TRBV11-2; j_call: TRBJ1-1; cdr3_aa: CASSLVRGSTEAFF
v_call: TRBV5-1; j_call: TRBJ2-3; cdr3_aa: CASSLFQITDTQYF
v_call: TRBV19; j_call: TRBJ2-1; cdr3_aa: CASSKRQAPNEQFF
v_call: TRBV27; j_call: TRBJ2-3; cdr3_aa: CASSGSGGSTDTQYF
v_call: TRBV2; j_call: TRBJ2-1; cdr3_aa: CASRLASNEQFF
v_call: TRBV29-1; j_call: TRBJ2-4; cdr3_aa: CSVGEGRVQYF
v_call: TRBV30; j_call: TRBJ1-2; cdr3_aa: CAWRTWGAGGYGYTF
v_call: TRBV18; j_call: TRBJ1-1; cdr3_aa: CASSPVQGGRTEAFF
v_call: TRBV30; j_call: TRBJ1-2; cdr3_aa: CAWRGVGATYGYTF
v_call: TRBV4-1; j_call: TRBJ2-3; cdr3_aa: CASSLRTGEFF
v_call: TRBV19; j_call: TRBJ2-1; cdr3_aa: CASKWSGSSYNEQFF
v_call: TRBV19; j_call: TRBJ1-5; cdr3_aa: CASSVDSSQPQHF
v_call: TRBV19; j_call: TRBJ1-5; cdr3_aa: CASSPGFGNQPQHF
v_call: TRBV5-1; j_call: TRBJ1-2; cdr3_aa: CASSLVQGGSGYTF
v_call: TRBV18; j_call: TRBJ2-5; cdr3_aa: CASSPGGAGETQYF
v_call: TRBV11-2; j_call: TRBJ2-2; cdr3_aa: CASSRGGYTGELFF
v_call: TRBV27; j_call: TRBJ2-7; cdr3_aa: CASSPRQGEGYEQYF
v_call: TRBV6-1; j_call: TRBJ2-3; cdr3_aa: CATGSLSTDTQYF
v_call: TRBV20-1; j_call: TRBJ2-5; cdr3_aa: CSARPLETQYF
v_call: TRBV2; j_call: TRBJ2-1; cdr3_aa: CASSPGLYNEQFF
v_call: TRBV7-3; j_call: TRBJ2-1; cdr3_aa: CASSTNSGPKIF
v_call: TRBV28; j_call: TRBJ1-5; cdr3_aa: CASRTGQGSQPQHF
v_call: TRBV5-6; j_call: TRBJ2-7; cdr3_aa: CATSQGAYEQYF
v_call: TRBV5-4; j_call: TRBJ2-7; cdr3_aa: CASSPGTGSHEQYF
v_call: TRBV21-1; j_call: TRBJ2-7; cdr3_aa: CASSKKGGQGSEQYF
v_call: TRBV7-6; j_call: TRBJ1-5; cdr3_aa: CASSSGFSNQPQHF
v_call: TRBV9; j_call: TRBJ2-1; cdr3_aa: CASSARGAGSYNEQFF
v_call: TRBV30; j_call: TRBJ1-4; cdr3_aa: CAWSPPLATNEKLFF
v_call: TRBV29-1; j_call: TRBJ1-4; cdr3_aa: CSVMRREGEKLFF
v_call: TRBV6-6; j_call: TRBJ1-4; cdr3_aa: CASTYLGQGREKLFF
v_call: TRBV28; j_call: TRBJ1-1; cdr3_aa: CASSYSGASTEAFF
v_call: TRBV18; j_call: TRBJ1-5; cdr3_aa: CASSPGQSNQPQHF
v_call: TRBV25-1; j_call: TRBJ1-2; cdr3_aa: CASRGEGAYGYTF
v_call: TRBV5-1; j_call: TRBJ2-3; cdr3_aa: CASSRERTDTQYF
v_call: TRBV5-1; j_call: TRBJ1-1; cdr3_aa: CASSLVANSEAFF
v_call: TRBV11-2; j_call: TRBJ2-1; cdr3_aa: CASSTQAGGFYNEQFF
v_call: TRBV6-6; j_call: TRBJ1-2; cdr3_aa: CASSYSGGNYGYTF